These 10 T cell receptor beta chains were all obtained from the same sample, sequenced in a study of T cell clusters in autoimmune cytopenias. TRB was amplified from 250 ng of peripheral blood genomic DNA per sample. TRB was amplified by touch-down multiplex PCR, primer pools A and B combined. Following a re-call of the multiplex PCR reads, TCRdb has one entry per CDR3 protein and lacks DNA. The sample has 9,000 to 13,000 distinct CDR3 sequences. The sample also formed part of further work on T cell repertoires in aging, cancer and after chemotherapy.

Sequencing was done on a sample of peripheral blood. These receptors were obtained from a human donor in good health.

The rearrangement links TRBV5-1 to TRBJ1-2; TCRdb reports TRBD1, a call that lacks DNA to check it against. The CDR3 contains 14 residues. Germline V lookup: CDR1 SGHRS, CDR2 YFSETQ. CDR3 sequence reads: CASSPGQGRDGYTF.

The CDR3 loop reads CASSPSGGSNQPQHF. The chain couples TRBV18 to TRBJ1-5; TCRdb designates TRBD1, a call that cannot be tested without DNA. This CDR3 region has 15 residues. The V gene's germline CDR1 is KGHSH and CDR2 LQKENI.

This clonotype is deemed medium-sized by its frequency. V gene TRBV6-5 combines with J gene TRBJ2-7. Germline CDR1 MNHEY, CDR2 SVGAGI. There are 15 residues in the CDR3. CDR3 region: CASSYSWTETYEQYF.

This chain uses TRBV30 with TRBJ2-3; without DNA, the TCRdb call of TRBD2 cannot be checked. The germline CDR1 and CDR2 sequences are GTSNPN and SVGIG (reference sequence). This CDR3 is 18 amino acids long. The chain's CDR3 is CAWSQEGGLPRGRDTQYF.

The chain recombines TRBV28 with TRBJ1-5. The CDR3 runs 13 residues. Germline V lookup: CDR1 MDHEN, CDR2 SYDVKM. This CDR3 reads CASSSTDSQPQHF.

This sequence joins TRBV15 and TRBJ1-5; as DNA is missing, the TRBD1 call by TCRdb cannot be tested. Germline CDR1 and CDR2: LNHNV and YYDKDF (reference sequence). The CDR3 loop spans 23 amino acids. The chain's CDR3 is CATSRDLSGRDSRSQLSNQPQHF.

V gene TRBV20-1 combines with J gene TRBJ1-6; TCRdb picks TRBD1, but there is no DNA to check that call. The CDR3 runs to 14 residues. From germline, CDR1 is DFQATT and CDR2 SNEGSKA (reference sequence). The CDR3 sequence is CSAMGTANNSPLHF.

The V and J genes are TRBV4-1 and TRBJ2-7. CDR3 length equals 16 residues. Per germline, CDR1 MGHRA and CDR2 YSYEKL. The CDR3 is CASALAADGSSYEQYF.

V gene TRBV5-6 combines with J gene TRBJ2-7. Germline V gene lookup returns CDR1 SGHDT and CDR2 YYEEEE. The CDR3 covers 11 residues. CDR3 sequence reads: CASSLVYEQYF. The whole variable domain, filled in from reference TRBV5-6 and TRBJ2-7, reads DAGVTQSPTHLIKTRGQQVTLRCSPKSGHDTVSWYQQALGQGPQFIFQYYEEEERQRGNFPDRFSGHQFPNYSSELNVNALLLGDSALYLCASSLVYEQYFGPGTRLTVT.

This clonotype counts as medium-sized (0.01 to 0.1%) by frequency. The V gene is TRBV29-1, the J gene TRBJ1-2; TCRdb's D call, TRBD1, is unchecked because there is no DNA. The germline V gene has CDR1 SQVTM and CDR2 ANQGSEA. CDR3 length: 11 residues. The CDR3 sequence: CSIQGSEGYTF.